There are a few counts of the clone carrying this T cell receptor (beta chain). The data are from a study of blood T cell repertoires in COVID-19. Clinical history as reported by participants underpinned cohort assignment. The protocol was immunoSEQ multiplex PCR, while the TCRdb copy is restricted to in-frame clones and leaves out a portion. The profile shows some 380,000 clones, around 87% of them singletons. Sequenced material: PBMCs or T cells enriched from blood (not recorded which). The sequence was collected from a man younger than 40 who had recovered from COVID-19.

CDR3 sequence reads: CASSQDRTSEQFF. CDR3 coding DNA: TGTGCCAGCAGCCAAGACCGGACTAGTGAGCAGTTCTTC. The chain is built from TRBV14 and TRBJ2-1, with 7 positions matching TRBD2. From germline, CDR1 is SGHDN and CDR2 FVKESK. The junction had 2 bases not matched to a gene; V was cut back by 0 bases and J by 9 bases. The CDR3 contains 13 residues.